The TCR beta chain described here comes from a study of molecular identifiers for immune sequencing clone quantification (dated by TCRdb to the late 2010s). With regard to the full study: For a replicate experiment, RNA from around 20,000 or 100,000 naive CD8 T cells was divided into five aliquots, of which four were sequenced. CD8 T cells were used in a methods study to benchmark molecular-identifier clustering-based TCR repertoire sequencing (MIDCIRS) and TCR RNA copy counting. What the authors observed across the whole study: Spiked-in Jurkat TCR RNA equivalent to a single cell was reported to be detectable even among 800,000 to 1,000,000 naive CD8 T cells. The sizes of highly expanded clones could end up underestimated when identical TCR molecules share a barcode. Clones above 20 RNA copies held over 98% of molecules in CMV-specific effector cells but under 1% in naive cells. When barcode sub-clustering was omitted, TCR diversity was inflated by chimeric consensus sequences, with chimeras reaching as high as 47%. Modeling gave about three recovered TCR RNA copies per cell versus around 10 by digital PCR, implying approximately 32% capture efficiency. The naive libraries included spiked-in Jurkat TCR RNA (fewer than 11 copies' worth), and this Jurkat TCR RNA is not part of the donor repertoire.

Naive CD8 T cell libraries were made from approximately 20,000 to 1,000,000 sorted cells using 10%, 30% or 50% of purified RNA. Naive CD8 T cells, defined as CD8+CD4-CCR7+CD45RA+, were FACS-sorted into RLT Plus buffer on a BD FACSAria II. Detection sensitivity was tested by spiking Jurkat RNA equal to about eleven TCR copies' worth into samples containing 20,000-1,000,000 naive CD8 T cells. Enrichment of CD8 T cells was performed with RosetteSep CD8+ T Cell Enrichment Cocktail and Ficoll-Paque, after which ACK red cell lysis was carried out. The junction carries 19 bases between V and J, which are trimmed by 4 bases and 7 bases respectively. According to the germline V gene (reference sequence), CDR1 reads LGHDT and CDR2 reads YNNKEL. CDR3 length: 16 amino acids, cysteine to phenylalanine. Only CDR3 DNA remains: 48 bases, in frame from the first base. The table lists this clonotype with a few counts. Its specific antigen is unknown. No per-base quality is available; no much larger clone lies one base away.

The library came from PCR. The instrument given in TCRdb is NextSeq 500. Bulk TCR libraries were made following a previously described method, with the TCR primers given in Table S5. The Qiagen AllPrep DNA/RNA kit was used to purify total RNA. Before any analysis, reads coming from multiple sequencing runs of the same library were combined into one pool. As for how the authors treated the data: Reads were retained only if an exact TCR constant sequence was present, and the retained reads were trimmed to 150 nt and grouped according to their 12-nt molecular barcodes. Within each barcode group, reads were sub-clustered at a 15% Levenshtein threshold, and quality-weighted consensus sequences were built per RNA molecule. Non-functional sequences were filtered out, along with any lower-count sequence sitting one edit away from another sequence. On the basis of fitting two negative binomial distributions, barcode sub-clusters with fewer than 20% of the maximum read count were discarded. TCRdb applied fastp at Q25 and MiXCR to the public reads, then kept only in-frame beta chains. Every entry covers one CDR3 protein and lists the most common genes and DNA from its rows. V and J calls and clone size were set by TCRdb, not the authors. The table for this sample lists about 630,000 distinct CDR3 sequences; around 25% of them were counted only once. The ten largest account for 0.78% of the sample.

Sequences were obtained from naive CD8+ T cells from blood, with Jurkat cell RNA spiked in. The meaning of the sample's cell subset or site label: FACS-sorted CD8+CD4-CCR7+CD45RA+ naive T cells. The receptor chain draws on TRBV3-1 and TRBJ2-2, with the identity of the D gene unclear. This clonotype was obtained from a human donor in good health. Some libraries in this study had Jurkat cell RNA spiked in. The bases read TGTGCCAGCAGCCCCGCGAGGTCGGCCAAACTCGGGGAGCTGTTTTTT. Its coded protein is CASSPARSAKLGELFF.